The 20 T cell receptor beta chains reported below all come from one sample, sequenced in a study of OX40 agonist ivuxolimab in advanced cancers. Only in-frame clones appear in the TCRdb table, and some are missing; sequencing was by immunoSEQ multiplex PCR. Among around 66,000 clones, around 90% were seen once, and the ten largest hold just over 2%. This specimen was CD4+ or CD8+ T cells sorted from blood, taken in a trial of the OX40 agonist ivuxolimab. The receptors shown here come from an adult with an advanced solid tumor such as melanoma, head and neck, liver or kidney cancer.

This clone was observed once. This chain links TRBV7-9 with TRBJ2-2; 11 nucleotides agree with TRBD2. The CDR3 covers 16 residues. Losses at the gene ends were 5 bases for V and 4 bases for J; bases not matched to a gene: 6. CDR1 SEHNR and CDR2 FQNEAQ come from the germline V gene (reference sequence). This chain's CDR3 is CASSTSGRGSTGELFF. The CDR3 bases are TGTGCCAGCAGCACTAGCGGGAGAGGTAGCACCGGGGAGCTGTTTTTT.

V and J are TRBV7-2 and TRBJ2-1; 10 nucleotides agree with TRBD2. V gave up 1 base and J gave up 7 bases; unmatched junction bases: 7. The CDR3 runs 16 residues. The germline V gene has CDR1 SGHTA and CDR2 FQGNSA. The CDR3 sequence is CASSLEASGGINEQFF. The CDR3 DNA is TGTGCCAGCAGCTTAGAAGCTAGCGGGGGCATAAATGAGCAGTTCTTC. Full variable domain (rest looked up from reference TRBV7-2 and TRBJ2-1): GAGVSQSPSNKVTEKGKDVELRCDPISGHTALYWYRQSLGQGLEFLIYFQGNSAPDKSGLPSDRFSAERTGGSVSTLTIQRTQQEDSAVYLCASSLEASGGINEQFFGPGTRLTVL.

This chain uses TRBV27 with TRBJ2-7; 11 positions match TRBD1. After removal of 4 bases from V and 6 bases from J, the junction contained 5 bases not matched to a gene. Per germline, CDR1 MNHEY and CDR2 SMNVEV (reference sequence). The CDR3 covers 14 residues. CDR3 in DNA: TGTGCCAGCAGTTCAGCGGACAGGGGGCTCGAGCAGTACTTC. This gives the protein CASSSADRGLEQYF.

This clone was picked up a small number of times. This chain joins TRBV6-6 and TRBJ1-1; no clear D. The CDR3 is 10 residues long. Germline CDR1 MNHNY, CDR2 SVGAGI (reference sequence). Between the trimmed V and J ends, which lost 4 bases and 14 bases, there was a span of 11 bases. CDR3 in DNA: TGTGCCAGCAGTTCCCCGACCCCATTCTTT. Translation: CASSSPTPFF.

This clone was seen just once. The V and J genes are TRBV13 and TRBJ2-5; 9 positions agree with TRBD2. Trimming took 5 bases from V and 5 from J; bases not matched to a gene: 12. The CDR3 sequence is 16 residues long. Germline assignment: CDR1 PRHDT and CDR2 FYEKMQ (reference sequence). CDR3: CASSESGRPGKETQYF. The DNA for the CDR3 is TGTGCCAGCAGCGAAAGCGGGAGGCCCGGTAAGGAGACCCAGTACTTC.

The chain uses TRBV18 and TRBJ2-5; TRBD2 matches at 7 bases. This CDR3 spans 15 amino acids. J lost 4 bases, V lost 3 bases, and 8 bases had no gene match. Germline V CDR1 and CDR2: KGHSH, LQKENI. CDR3: CASSPGPTSRETQYF. Here the CDR3 DNA reads TGTGCCAGCTCACCGGGGCCGACTAGCAGAGAGACCCAGTACTTC.

This sequence joins TRBV6-5 and TRBJ1-2; the match to TRBD1 covers 7 bases. This CDR3 comprises 12 residues. Germline CDR1 and CDR2: MNHEY and SVGAGI. V shed 10 bases and J 8 bases; nucleotides not matched to a gene: 10. DNA for the CDR3: TGTGCCACCCAAGACAGGGCGGTAGGCTACACCTTC. Its protein product is CATQDRAVGYTF.

The chain links TRBV2 to TRBJ1-6; TRBD1 might be the D (5 bases). The V gene's germline CDR1 is SNHLY and CDR2 FYNNEI. This CDR3 region has 14 residues. V lost 6 bases to trimming and J lost 9 bases, with 15 bases between them. In nucleotides, the CDR3 is TGTGCCAGCAGGGATGGGCAGGGTGGTTCACCCCTCCACTTT. This sequence encodes CASRDGQGGSPLHF.

V and J are TRBV30 and TRBJ1-6, with unresolved D. The germline CDR1 and CDR2 sequences are GTSNPN and SVGIG (reference sequence). The V and J ends lost 1 base and 7 bases respectively, with 8 bases between them. This CDR3 comprises 13 residues. For the CDR3, the DNA is TGTGCCTGGAGTGGGCAAGAGAATTCACCCCTCCACTTT. Translated, it gives CAWSGQENSPLHF.

The J gene is TRBJ2-4, the V gene TRBV5-6; 11 bases map to TRBD1. The CDR3 has 15 amino acids. Per the germline V gene, CDR1 is SGHDT and CDR2 is YYEEEE. The trim removed 4 bases at V and 7 bases at J, leaving 7 bases unmatched. CDR3 DNA sequence: TGTGCCAGCAGCCCGGGACAGGGGGATTGGAACATTCAGTACTTC. Protein product: CASSPGQGDWNIQYF.

The V gene is TRBV15, the J gene TRBJ2-7; D perhaps matches TRBD2 (6 bases). With 0 bases removed from V and 3 bases from J, the gap between germline ends came to 9 bases. The CDR3 contains 14 residues. Germline V gene sequence: CDR1 LNHNV, CDR2 YYDKDF (reference sequence). Here the CDR3 reads CATSREAGFYEQYF. CDR3 nucleotide sequence: TGTGCCACCAGCAGAGAGGCGGGATTCTACGAGCAGTACTTC.

The genes are TRBV29-1 and TRBJ1-1; 7 bases align to TRBD1. J lost 4 bases, V lost 5 bases, and 4 bases had no gene match. The CDR3 is 12 residues long. Germline V lookup: CDR1 SQVTM, CDR2 ANQGSEA. The CDR3 protein is CSVKQGTTEAFF. Here the CDR3 DNA reads TGCAGCGTTAAACAGGGGACCACTGAAGCTTTCTTT. Drawing the rest from reference TRBV29-1 and TRBJ1-1, the complete variable domain is SAVISQKPSRDICQRGTSLTIQCQVDSQVTMMFWYRQQPGQSLTLIATANQGSEATYESGFVIDKFPISRPNLTFSTLTVSNMSPEDSSIYLCSVKQGTTEAFFGQGTRLTVV.

This clone was recorded once. This chain uses TRBV27 with TRBJ1-2; 8 nucleotides match TRBD1. With V trimmed by 2 bases and J by 7 bases, 6 bases remained unmatched. This CDR3 is built from 14 residues. Germline CDR1 reads MNHEY; CDR2 reads SMNVEV (reference sequence). The CDR3 here is CASSLQGAGSGYTF. The CDR3 coding sequence is TGTGCCAGCAGTTTACAGGGGGCTGGTTCTGGCTACACCTTC.

This chain links TRBV28 with TRBJ2-7; D is uncertain. Trimming took off 1 base at V and 2 bases at J, with 3 bases between the two ends. The germline CDR1 and CDR2 sequences are MDHEN and SYDVKM. This CDR3 spans 12 amino acids. The CDR3 sequence is CASSLYPYEQYF. The CDR3 DNA follows: TGTGCCAGCAGTTTATACCCCTACGAGCAGTACTTC.

The gene calls are TRBV19 and TRBJ1-6; 12 nucleotides line up with TRBD1. Trimming took 3 bases from V and 7 from J; bases not matched to a gene: 1. The CDR3 is 15 amino acids. Germline CDR1 LNHDA, CDR2 SQIVND (reference sequence). In DNA form, the CDR3 reads TGTGCCAGTAGTATCGGGACAGGGGGCAATTCACCCCTCCACTTT. This encodes CASSIGTGGNSPLHF. Variable domain in full (rest from reference TRBV19 and TRBJ1-6): DGGITQSPKYLFRKEGQNVTLSCEQNLNHDAMYWYRQDPGQGLRLIYYSQIVNDFQKGDIAEGYSVSREKKESFPLTVTSAQKNPTAFYLCASSIGTGGNSPLHFGNGTRLTVT.

The chain combines TRBV18 with TRBJ2-1, with TRBD2 matching 8 bases. This CDR3 region has 15 residues. Germline values: CDR1 KGHSH, CDR2 LQKENI. V dropped 5 bases and J dropped 4; count of bases not matched to a gene: 7. The CDR3 here is CASSVSGTGYNEQFF. The CDR3 DNA follows: TGTGCCAGCTCAGTTAGCGGGACGGGGTACAATGAGCAGTTCTTC.

The CDR3 DNA is TGTGCCGGGACTAGTACTGCTGGGGCCAACGTCCTGACTTTC. Its translation is CAGTSTAGANVLTF. The rearrangement joins TRBV28 to TRBJ2-6; 8 bases are shared with TRBD2. V dropped 11 bases and J dropped 2; count of bases not matched to a gene: 5. This CDR3 has 14 residues. The germline CDR1 and CDR2 sequences are MDHEN and SYDVKM.

The CDR3 sequence is CASSFSQGGYNSPLHF. The CDR3 nucleotides are TGTGCCAGCAGTTTTAGTCAGGGGGGCTATAATTCACCCCTCCACTTT. V and J are TRBV28 and TRBJ1-6; 7 positions match TRBD1. The CDR3 extends over 16 amino acids. Germline loops: CDR1 MDHEN, CDR2 SYDVKM. With 3 bases clipped from V and 3 bases from J, the junction kept 5 bases outside the gene matches.

The rearrangement links TRBV5-1 to TRBJ2-1; perhaps D is TRBD1 or TRBD2 (5 bases each). V lost 3 bases and J 0 bases, leaving 13 bases between the germline ends. The CDR3 spans 16 residues. Per the germline V gene, CDR1 is SGHRS and CDR2 is YFSETQ. In nucleotides, the CDR3 is TGCGCCAGCAGCTGGGGCCTAGGGAGCTCCTACAATGAGCAGTTCTTC. Translation gives CASSWGLGSSYNEQFF.

This chain links TRBV19 with TRBJ1-6; unclear D gene. The CDR3 length is 14 residues. V was pared by 7 bases and J by 5 bases, with 12 bases between. Germline assignment: CDR1 LNHDA and CDR2 SQIVND (reference sequence). CDR3 in amino acids: CASTSTANNSPLHF. The DNA for the CDR3 is TGTGCCAGTACTTCGACTGCGAATAATTCACCCCTCCACTTT.